Listed below are T cell receptor beta chains from one sample, sequenced in a study of blood T cell repertoires in COVID-19. Assay: immunoSEQ multiplex PCR; the TCRdb copy retains only in-frame clones and omits some. The sample has some 250,000 clones, roughly 80% seen once. The sequenced material came from peripheral blood. The source of these receptors is a woman aged 18-29 years with acute or convalescent COVID-19. The CDR3 runs from the conserved cysteine through the conserved F or W. The D gene is left open where the match is weak. Not every row has a clone size; where given, it reads once, few, many or a size class.

TGCGCCAGCGGCCCGGGACTAGGCGCAACTTATACGCAGTATTTT CASGPGLGATYTQYF TRBD2 TRBV5-1 - TRBJ2-3
TGTGCCAGCAGCTTTGGGACAGGGGTTGATGGAAACACCATATATTTT CASSFGTGVDGNTIYF TRBD1 TRBV7-6 - TRBJ1-3
TGTGCCAGCAGCAACTTTCAGACTCTAGATTTT CASSNFQTLDF - TRBV7-2 - TRBJ2-3
TGTGCCAGCAGCCCCGGAGGAGCGGACGAGCAGTACTTC CASSPGGADEQYF - TRBV13 - TRBJ2-7
TGCGCCAGCAGCCAAGATACCCGGGGGAACGGCTCACCCCTCCACTTT CASSQDTRGNGSPLHF - TRBV4-3 few TRBJ1-6
TGTGCCAGCTCACCATGGGAGAGAGTACAAGAGACCCAGTACTTC CASSPWERVQETQYF - TRBV18 - TRBJ2-5
TGTGCCAGCAGCCAGACAGGGGATTGGGGTTATAGCAATCAGCCCCAGCATTTT CASSQTGDWGYSNQPQHF TRBD1 TRBV7-9 - TRBJ1-5
TGTGCCAGTAGTCGGCGGGGTCGCTCCTACGAGCAGTACTTC CASSRRGRSYEQYF - TRBV19 - TRBJ2-7
TGTGCCAGCAGCTTAGTTTTGGTCCGGGACTCTATTTACGAGCAGTACTTC CASSLVLVRDSIYEQYF - TRBV7-8 - TRBJ2-7
TGTGCCAGCAGCAAGGGACAGGGGTTTCTCTACGAGCAGTACTTC CASSKGQGFLYEQYF TRBD1 TRBV2 few TRBJ2-7
TGTGCCAGCAGGTCGGGACTAGCGGGAGAAGGGCAGTTCTTC CASRSGLAGEGQFF TRBD2 TRBV7-3 - TRBJ2-1
TGTGCCAGCAGTCGACTAGCGGGAGTCGGAGATACGCAGTATTTT CASSRLAGVGDTQYF TRBD2 TRBV6-2/TRBV6-3 once TRBJ2-3
TGCGCCAGCAGCCAAACAGGGCACCCCAGCTACGAGCAGTACTTC CASSQTGHPSYEQYF - TRBV4-3 - TRBJ2-7
TGTGCCAGCTCACCGGACATTTCTAACTATGGCTACACCTTC CASSPDISNYGYTF - TRBV18 few TRBJ1-2
TGTGCCAGCAGTGGAGGACTAGCGGGGCCCGGGGAGCTGTTTTTT CASSGGLAGPGELFF TRBD2 TRBV27 - TRBJ2-2
TGTGCCAGCAGTTACCAATTCTCTGGAAACACCATATATTTT CASSYQFSGNTIYF - TRBV6-2/TRBV6-3 - TRBJ1-3
TGTGCCAGCAGCGTGGACAGGGGGCCCTACGAGCAGTACTTC CASSVDRGPYEQYF TRBD1 TRBV7-2 - TRBJ2-7
TGTGCCAGCTCATCAGGACTAGCGGGAGTAGGAGGCGAGCAGTACTTC CASSSGLAGVGGEQYF TRBD2 TRBV18 - TRBJ2-7
TGTGCCAGCAGCTCTGAGAACTACGAGCAGTACTTC CASSSENYEQYF - TRBV7-9 few TRBJ2-7
TGTGCCAGCAGTCCGGACAGGCGGAATCAGCCCCAGCATTTT CASSPDRRNQPQHF TRBD1 TRBV27 - TRBJ1-5
TGTGCCAGCAGCCAAAGGGACAGGACGGCAGAGACCCAGTACTTC CASSQRDRTAETQYF TRBD1 TRBV3-1/TRBV3-2 - TRBJ2-5
TGTGCCAGCAGTTTACCCCAAGACAGGATAGGGATCGAGACCCAGTACTTC CASSLPQDRIGIETQYF - TRBV28 - TRBJ2-5
TGTGCCAGCAGCTTGGGGGGGGCCTATGGCTACACCTTC CASSLGGAYGYTF - TRBV7-2 - TRBJ1-2
TGTGCCAGCAGTCGACTAGCGGGAATCAACGAGCAGTACTTC CASSRLAGINEQYF TRBD2 TRBV6-5 - TRBJ2-7
TGCGCCAGCAGCCAAGATCCTAAGACAGGGACCTATGGCTACACCTTC CASSQDPKTGTYGYTF TRBD1 TRBV4-3 - TRBJ1-2
TGTGCCATCAGTGTGACTAGCGGGAGCCTCAATGAGCAGTTCTTC CAISVTSGSLNEQFF TRBD2 TRBV10-3 - TRBJ2-1
TGTGCCAGCAGCGTAGGTGCGGCTAGCGGGATCCAAGAGACCCAGTACTTC CASSVGAASGIQETQYF TRBD2 TRBV9 few TRBJ2-5
TGTGCCAGTAGTAGGAACAGGGGTCTCAATGAGCAGTTCTTC CASSRNRGLNEQFF TRBD1 TRBV19 many TRBJ2-1
TGCAGTGCTAGAGGCCGGGGGGGGTCTTTCTTT CSARGRGGSFF - TRBV20-1 once TRBJ1-1
TGTGCCAGTAGTTTTTCGGGACAGGGGATCTACGAGCAGTACTTC CASSFSGQGIYEQYF TRBD1 TRBV19 - TRBJ2-7
TGTGCCAGCAGCTTGCGGGTTGGGACTAGCGTTAAGGAGACCCAGTACTTC CASSLRVGTSVKETQYF TRBD2 TRBV5-6 - TRBJ2-5
TGTGCCAGCTCCGGAGGTCCCAGTGCTTACCTGATGAACACTGAAGCTTTCTTT CASSGGPSAYLMNTEAFF - TRBV18 - TRBJ1-1
TGTGCCAGCAGTAACAAAACAGACGACTATGGCTACACCTTC CASSNKTDDYGYTF - TRBV5-4 - TRBJ1-2
TGTGCCAGCAGTGAGGCGGGGGACGGCTCTGGGGCCAACGTCCTGACTTTC CASSEAGDGSGANVLTF TRBD2 TRBV6-4 few TRBJ2-6
TGTGCCAGACCCGGGACTAGCCCCGGGGAGCTGTTTTTT CARPGTSPGELFF TRBD2 TRBV7-9 - TRBJ2-2
TGTGCCAGCAGCTCCCCGGGCGCGGGAGGGCCTAGGCATGAGCAGTTCTTC CASSSPGAGGPRHEQFF TRBD2 TRBV7-2 - TRBJ2-1
TGTGCCAGCAGCGTCGGACTAGCGGACTACAATGAGCAGTTCTTC CASSVGLADYNEQFF TRBD2 TRBV9 - TRBJ2-1
TGTGCCAGCAGCCCGGTGGCTGGGGCCAACGTCCTGACTTTC CASSPVAGANVLTF - TRBV28 few TRBJ2-6
TGTGCCAGCAGTGCTAACGGGGGGGTTAATCAGCCCCAGCATTTT CASSANGGVNQPQHF - TRBV28 - TRBJ1-5
TGTGCCAGTAGTGCGGGACTAGACTACGAGCAGTACTTC CASSAGLDYEQYF TRBD2 TRBV19 - TRBJ2-7
TGTGCCATCAGTGAGCCATCATTGTTCACCTATGATGAGCAGTTCTTC CAISEPSLFTYDEQFF - TRBV10-3 - TRBJ2-1
TGTGCTAGCAGCCCCGGGACCGGAGGGGAGACCCAGTACTTC CASSPGTGGETQYF - TRBV7-7 - TRBJ2-5
TGTGCCAGTAGTATTTTGGAGGGGTCGGTCTATGGCTACACCTTC CASSILEGSVYGYTF - TRBV19 - TRBJ1-2
TGTGCCAGCAGCTTAGGGGGCGCCCACAATGAGCAGTTCTTC CASSLGGAHNEQFF - TRBV7-2 - TRBJ2-1
TGTGCCAGCAGCCAAGCGGGCTACGAGCAGTACTTC CASSQAGYEQYF - TRBV13 - TRBJ2-7
TGTGCCAGCAGCAAAAGTCTCTCTCGACAGGCCGGGGAGCTGTTTTTT CASSKSLSRQAGELFF - TRBV21-1 - TRBJ2-2
TGTGCCAGCAGTTTTCCAGGGGGTAATTCACCCCTCCACTTT CASSFPGGNSPLHF TRBD1 TRBV27 - TRBJ1-6
TGTGCCAGCAGCTTTCCGACAGGGAACAGTGAAGCTTTCTTT CASSFPTGNSEAFF TRBD1 TRBV7-2 - TRBJ1-1
TGTGCCAGCAGCCAAAGGGGGGGCGACACTGAAGCTTTCTTT CASSQRGGDTEAFF - TRBV3-1/TRBV3-2 - TRBJ1-1
TGTGCCAGCAGTGAAGCCGATCGGGGTGGTGAGACCCAGTACTTC CASSEADRGGETQYF - TRBV6-1 - TRBJ2-5
TGTGCCAGTAGTATCCAGGGGTATAACTATGGCTACACCTTC CASSIQGYNYGYTF - TRBV19 - TRBJ1-2
TGTGCCTGGAGTTCGCGGCAGGGCGGTCAGCCCCAGCATTTT CAWSSRQGGQPQHF - TRBV30 - TRBJ1-5
TGTGCCAGCTCACCGGGTTCCGGGATCGGAAACACCATATATTTT CASSPGSGIGNTIYF - TRBV18 - TRBJ1-3
TGTGCCAGTAGTCCCGAAGCAGCGACCTACGAGCAGTACTTC CASSPEAATYEQYF - TRBV19 - TRBJ2-7
TGTGCCAGCTTGTTTCTCGTTTCGGGCTACACCTTC CASLFLVSGYTF - TRBV2 - TRBJ1-2
TGTGCCAGCAGCTCGGACAGGGGCCCCTACGAGCAGTACTTC CASSSDRGPYEQYF TRBD1 TRBV11-2 - TRBJ2-7
TGTGCCAGCAGCTCTACCCGGGCCCTCCACTTT CASSSTRALHF - TRBV3-1/TRBV3-2 - TRBJ1-6
TGTGCCAGCTCCGCGGCGGGCGGGGAGCTGTTTTTT CASSAAGGELFF - TRBV18 once TRBJ2-2
TGTGCCAGCAGTCAAGGGACAGGGAATGGCTACACCTTC CASSQGTGNGYTF TRBD1 TRBV12-3/TRBV12-4 - TRBJ1-2